This T cell receptor beta chain was recorded in a study of T cells expressing NK-cell markers (dated by TCRdb to 2018 to 2020). Notes on the research overall: Seven to nine donors provided sorted CD3+CD56+NKG2C+, CD3+CD56+NKG2C- and CD3+CD56-NKG2C+ T-cell subsets, whose TCR beta-chain repertoires were profiled. The libraries were sequenced on Illumina HiSeq 2000/2500, MiSeq or NextSeq, producing 2 x 150 bp reads. Randomly selected healthy volunteers, three men and five women, were used as the eight sequenced donors. Of the eight sequenced donors, seven were found to be HCMV-seropositive and one was found to be HCMV-seronegative.

HCMV-specific IgG was detected in serum with a commercial ELISA kit to determine HCMV serostatus. Peripheral blood mononuclear cells were isolated from blood by Ficoll density gradient centrifugation. Beyond this particular receptor, the publication reports: Those dominant clonotypes were again the most abundant among CD3+CD56-NKG2C+ cells in several donors, at about 25-65%. In 5 to 7 donors, the dominant CD3+CD56+NKG2C+ clonotypes were found to rank among the top 10 CD8+ clonotypes and to make up about 1.0-7.5% of CD8+ T cells. It remained unclear whether the expanded NKG2C-expressing T cell clones were specific for HCMV antigens.

As regards this clonotype: No antigen is known for it.

The germline V gene (reference sequence) yields DFQATT for CDR1 and SNEGSKA for CDR2. The CDR3 numbers 13 residues from cysteine through phenylalanine. This entry has no DNA. Sequencing instrument: Illumina HiSeq 2000. 5'RACE template switching, by which a universal primer site and unique molecular identifiers were added, was used to make TCR beta cDNA libraries. Synthesis of cDNA was primed from the TCR beta constant segment and was followed by two consecutive PCR amplification steps. In the original analysis: MIGEC was used to demultiplex reads and group reads by UMI, and MiTCR was used to assemble and quantify clonotypes. To exclude erroneous sequences, any TCR cDNA sequence not supported by at least two reads was discarded. The tcR package was used for downstream repertoire analysis, and clonotypes were matched across fractions by CDR3 nucleotide sequence plus V segment. VDJmatch was used to annotate antigen specificity against VDJdb, with one amino acid substitution in CDR3 permitted. TCRdb reprocessed the public reads and reports one entry per CDR3 protein sequence, without DNA. These V and J calls originate from TCRdb's pipeline instead of the authors' own analysis. The table for this sample records some 500,000 distinct CDR3 sequences. The top ten hold approximately 1.5% of the sample.

The TCR comes from a woman aged 45-59 years in good health. Donor details come from another sample of the same person, matched by shared clones. The sequencing input was blood T cells: a sorted CD56 or NKG2C T cell subset, CD4+ or CD8+ T cells, or bulk PBMC T cells (not recorded which). The rearrangement joined TRBV20-1 to TRBJ1-5. The CDR3 has the sequence CSARQVSYQPQHF.